A selection of T cell receptor beta chains follows, all from one sample in a study of cytomegalovirus exposure and HLA in healthy donors. Libraries were prepared by immunoSEQ multiplex PCR; TCRdb keeps only in-frame clonotypes and omits some of them. This sample contains about 38,000 clones. The sample consisted of PBMCs. Source of these receptors: a man between 35 and 55 years old in good health and CMV-seropositive. The CDR3 runs from the conserved cysteine through the conserved F or W. D genes are given only for firm matches.

V,J,D,DNA,CDR3
TRBV18,TRBJ1-4,-,TGTGCCAGCTCACCAAGCGGGGGAAAACTGTTTTTT,CASSPSGGKLFF
TRBV7-9,TRBJ2-1,-,TGTGCCAGCAGCCCCGGGGACACGGGGGGCGATGAGCAGTTCTTC,CASSPGDTGGDEQFF
TRBV6-1,TRBJ1-2,-,TGTGCCAGCAGTGATAGGCTGGGCTATGACTACACCTTC,CASSDRLGYDYTF
TRBV19,TRBJ2-7,TRBD1,TGTGCCAGTAGTCCGGGGACAGGGGCGACGTACGAGCAGTACTTC,CASSPGTGATYEQYF
TRBV9,TRBJ1-3,-,TGTGCCAGCAGCGCAGGGGTCGCGGCAGGAAACACCATATATTTT,CASSAGVAAGNTIYF
TRBV19,TRBJ2-1,TRBD2,TGTGCCAGTACCGGGGGGAATGAGCAGTTCTTC,CASTGGNEQFF
TRBV5-1,TRBJ1-1,-,TGCGCCAGCAGCCTCCACCTCGGGGGAAACACTGAAGCTTTCTTT,CASSLHLGGNTEAFF
TRBV5-1,TRBJ2-1,TRBD2,TGCGCCAGCAGCTTGGTGTTAGCGGGAGCTGGTGAGCAGTTCTTC,CASSLVLAGAGEQFF
TRBV7-9,TRBJ2-7,TRBD2,TGTGCCAGCAGCCCAGGGACTACGGACCTCAAGCAGTACTTC,CASSPGTTDLKQYF
TRBV6-1,TRBJ2-2,-,TGTGCCAGCACCCCGGACAGGAACACCGGGGAGCTGTTTTTT,CASTPDRNTGELFF
TRBV6-5,TRBJ2-7,TRBD2,TGTGCCAGCAGTTACTTTGGTAGCGGGGCCCGTTACGAGCAGTACTTC,CASSYFGSGARYEQYF
TRBV7-9,TRBJ2-3,-,TGTGCCAGCAGCTTGGCCCAAGATACGCAGTATTTT,CASSLAQDTQYF
TRBV11-3,TRBJ2-1,TRBD2,TGTGCCAGCAGCTTAGAGGGCGGGAGCAACAATGAGCAGTTCTTC,CASSLEGGSNNEQFF
TRBV10-3,TRBJ2-5,TRBD2,TGTGCCATCAGTGTAGGGACTAGCGGGAGCACCCAAGAGACCCAGTACTTC,CAISVGTSGSTQETQYF
TRBV19,TRBJ2-2,-,TGTGCCAGTCGCCTGAGGGGGAGTGGCGACACCGGGGAGCTGTTTTTT,CASRLRGSGDTGELFF
TRBV18,TRBJ2-3,TRBD1,TGTGCCAGCTCGAGGGACAGCCTTCTCACAGATACGCAGTATTTT,CASSRDSLLTDTQYF
TRBV6-5,TRBJ2-7,TRBD1,TGTGCCAGCAGCTTCGGGACAGGGGGGTACGAGCAGTACTTC,CASSFGTGGYEQYF
TRBV12-5,TRBJ1-2,TRBD1,TGTGCTAGTGGGCTGGGACAGGGGCCCTATGGCTACACCTTC,CASGLGQGPYGYTF
TRBV9,TRBJ2-2,-,TGTGCCAGCAGCCAACTAGCCGACACCGGGGAGCTGTTTTTT,CASSQLADTGELFF
TRBV7-2,TRBJ2-1,-,TGTGCCAGCAGCTTAGCGGGGGCAGTCTACAATGAGCAGTTCTTC,CASSLAGAVYNEQFF
TRBV6-5,TRBJ2-3,TRBD2,TGTGCCAGCAGTTCTCAAACTAGCGCCAGCACAGATACGCAGTATTTT,CASSSQTSASTDTQYF
TRBV7-2,TRBJ2-7,TRBD2,TGTGGGAGCAGCCGAGGGACTAGCGGAGCCTACGAGCAGTACTTC,CGSSRGTSGAYEQYF
TRBV4-1,TRBJ1-5,-,TGCGCCAGCAGCCCTGGGCGGGGATTACGAGGTCAGCCCCAGCATTTT,CASSPGRGLRGQPQHF
TRBV9,TRBJ2-1,TRBD2,TGTGCCAGCAGCGTAGCTAGCGGGGACTACAATGAGCAGTTCTTC,CASSVASGDYNEQFF
TRBV11-2,TRBJ2-2,TRBD2,TGTGCCAGCAGCCTAGCGGGAGGGCCAACCGGGGAGCTGTTTTTT,CASSLAGGPTGELFF
TRBV7-2,TRBJ2-7,TRBD2,TGTGCCAGCAACCCTAGCGGGATCCACGAGCAGTACTTC,CASNPSGIHEQYF
TRBV5-1,TRBJ2-2,-,TGCGCCAGCAGCTCGGGACTTAACACCGGGGAGCTGTTTTTT,CASSSGLNTGELFF
TRBV27,TRBJ2-7,-,TGTGCCAGCAGTCTATCCGGGACATTATCCTACGAGCAGTACTTC,CASSLSGTLSYEQYF
TRBV10-3,TRBJ2-7,TRBD1,TGTGCCATCAGTACAGGGGTCCGGGACGAGCAGTACTTC,CAISTGVRDEQYF
TRBV11-2,TRBJ1-3,-,TGTGCCAGCAGCTTAGGGGCCTTTCAGGGAAACACCATATATTTT,CASSLGAFQGNTIYF
TRBV9,TRBJ2-1,TRBD2,TGTGCCAGCAGCGTTCTAGCGGGAGTTCCCAATGAGCAGTTCTTC,CASSVLAGVPNEQFF
TRBV5-1,TRBJ1-2,-,TGCGCCAGCAGTCCGACAACTCCATTTTTTTATGGCTACACCTTC,CASSPTTPFFYGYTF
TRBV7-8,TRBJ2-7,-,TGTGCCAGCAGCTTTCGGGACTTGGACTACGAGCAGTACTTC,CASSFRDLDYEQYF
TRBV10-3,TRBJ1-5,TRBD1,TGTGCCATCAGTGAGCTAGGACAGGGGAATCAGCCCCAGCATTTT,CAISELGQGNQPQHF
TRBV5-1,TRBJ2-3,TRBD2,TGCGCCAGCAGCCCGGCCGGGACTAGCGGGAGCCACACAGATACGCAGTATTTT,CASSPAGTSGSHTDTQYF
TRBV6-1,TRBJ2-2,TRBD1,TGTGCCAGCAGTGAATGGGGACAGGGGTCCGGGGAGCTGTTTTTT,CASSEWGQGSGELFF
TRBV6-4,TRBJ2-7,-,TGTGCCAGCCTTTACTACGAGCAGTACTTC,CASLYYEQYF
TRBV28,TRBJ2-6,-,TGTGCCAGCAGTCCCTCCTCTAGGCCTGGGGCCAACGTCCTGACTTTC,CASSPSSRPGANVLTF
TRBV5-8,TRBJ1-3,TRBD1,TGTGCCAGCAGCACCGGACAGGGACAAGGAAACACCATATATTTT,CASSTGQGQGNTIYF
TRBV4-3,TRBJ2-7,TRBD2,TGCGCCAGCAGCTCCGCGAGCGAGCGGGAGTTGGACGAGCAGTACTTC,CASSSASERELDEQYF
TRBV5-1,TRBJ1-6,TRBD1,TGCGCCAGCAGACGAGCCTACAGGGGAAGCGATTCACCCCTCCACTTT,CASRRAYRGSDSPLHF